The 7 T cell receptor beta chains in this list originate from one sample, sequenced in a study of shared clonotypes between healthy human individuals. Data came from immunoSEQ multiplex PCR; TCRdb stores just in-frame clones and leaves some out. The repertoire holds under 850,000 clones, with around 92% as singletons. The naive CD8 fraction comprised CD45RO-negative cells positively selected for CCR7 and excluded terminally differentiated effector memory CD45RA+ cells. The material sequenced was naive CD8+ T cells sorted from blood. Source of these receptors: a man in his thirties or forties in good health.

This sequence joins TRBV4-1 and TRBJ2-7, with TRBD2 matching 7 bases. Germline CDR1 and CDR2: MGHRA and YSYEKL. Losses at the gene ends were 1 base for V and 0 bases for J; bases not matched to a gene: 9. The CDR3 has 17 amino acids. This CDR3 is CASSQVEGRGLSYEQYF. In DNA form, the CDR3 reads TGCGCCAGCAGCCAAGTTGAAGGGAGGGGACTCTCCTACGAGCAGTACTTC.

The chain couples TRBV7-2 to TRBJ2-1, with 7 bases matching TRBD2. The J segment lost 5 bases and the V segment lost 2 bases, leaving 9 bases of the junction unmatched. CDR3 length: 16 amino acids. The V gene's germline CDR1 is SGHTA and CDR2 FQGNSA. The CDR3, as DNA: TGTGCCAGCAGCTTACTGTGGGAGGGCCTCGACAATGAGCAGTTCTTC. Residues: CASSLLWEGLDNEQFF. The full variable domain, rest sourced from reference TRBV7-2 and TRBJ2-1, is GAGVSQSPSNKVTEKGKDVELRCDPISGHTALYWYRQSLGQGLEFLIYFQGNSAPDKSGLPSDRFSAERTGGSVSTLTIQRTQQEDSAVYLCASSLLWEGLDNEQFFGPGTRLTVL.

The chain joins TRBV27 to TRBJ1-2, with D unclear. This CDR3 region has 14 residues. Per the germline V gene, CDR1 is MNHEY and CDR2 is SMNVEV (reference sequence). The V end was cut by 4 bases, the J end by 2 bases, with 11 bases between. Here the CDR3 DNA reads TGTGCCAGCAGTTCCTACGCGGACAACTATGGCTACACCTTC. Its translation is CASSSYADNYGYTF.

This chain links TRBV11-2 with TRBJ2-7; 15 positions match TRBD2. V gave up 1 base and J gave up 3 bases; unmatched junction bases: 7. Germline CDR1 is SGHAT and CDR2 is FQNNGV. This CDR3 has 18 residues. DNA for the CDR3: TGTGCCAGCAGCTTAGGGACTAGCGGGAGGGCTCAGAGCTACGAGCAGTACTTC. The encoded protein is CASSLGTSGRAQSYEQYF.

V gene TRBV19 combines with J gene TRBJ2-1; 9 bases agree with TRBD2. There are 16 residues in the CDR3. Unmatched junction bases numbered 13, after V lost 3 bases and J lost 10 bases. Germline CDR1 and CDR2: LNHDA and SQIVND (reference sequence). The CDR3 protein is CASSILAVAGVWEQFF. The CDR3 nucleotides read TGTGCCAGTAGTATCTTGGCGGTAGCGGGAGTATGGGAGCAGTTCTTC. The full variable domain, its missing parts supplied by reference TRBV19 and TRBJ2-1, is DGGITQSPKYLFRKEGQNVTLSCEQNLNHDAMYWYRQDPGQGLRLIYYSQIVNDFQKGDIAEGYSVSREKKESFPLTVTSAQKNPTAFYLCASSILAVAGVWEQFFGPGTRLTVL.

V and J are TRBV4-3 and TRBJ2-7; D may be TRBD1 or TRBD2 (5 bases each). There are 14 residues in the CDR3. The V gene's germline CDR1 is LGHNA and CDR2 YSLEER. The V end was cut by 5 bases, the J end by 3 bases, with 14 bases between. CDR3 nucleotide sequence: TGCGCCAGCAGCGAGGGGTTTGGGAACTACGAGCAGTACTTC. Translating gives CASSEGFGNYEQYF.

This chain uses TRBV5-4 with TRBJ2-1; TRBD2 matches 12 bases. This CDR3 has 14 amino acids. CDR1 is SGHNT and CDR2 is YYREEE in the germline V gene (reference sequence). With 0 bases clipped from V and 10 bases from J, the junction kept 2 bases outside the gene matches. The CDR3 region has the DNA TGTGCCAGCAGCTTGGGACTAGCGGGAGTCGAGCAGTTCTTC. Amino acids: CASSLGLAGVEQFF.